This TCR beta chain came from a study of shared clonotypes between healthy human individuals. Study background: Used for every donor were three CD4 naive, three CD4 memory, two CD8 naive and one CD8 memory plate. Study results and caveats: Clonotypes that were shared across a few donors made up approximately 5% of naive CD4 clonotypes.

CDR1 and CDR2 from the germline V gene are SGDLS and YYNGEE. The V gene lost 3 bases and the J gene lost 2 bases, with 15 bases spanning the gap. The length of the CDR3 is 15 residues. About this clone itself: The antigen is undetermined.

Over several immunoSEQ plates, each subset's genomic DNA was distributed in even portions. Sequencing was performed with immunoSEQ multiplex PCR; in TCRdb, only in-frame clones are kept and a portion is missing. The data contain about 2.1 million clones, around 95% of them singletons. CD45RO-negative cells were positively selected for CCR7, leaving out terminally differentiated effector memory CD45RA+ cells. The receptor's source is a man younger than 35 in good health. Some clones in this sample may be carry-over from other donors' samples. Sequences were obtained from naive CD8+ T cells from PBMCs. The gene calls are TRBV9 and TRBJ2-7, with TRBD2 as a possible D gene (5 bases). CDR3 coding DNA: TGTGCCAGCAGCGAGAACAAGGAGGCAACCTACGAGCAGTACTTC. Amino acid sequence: CASSENKEATYEQYF.